These T cell receptor beta chains were read from a single sample in a study of blood T cell repertoires in COVID-19. Here immunoSEQ multiplex PCR was the method, and the copy in TCRdb shows in-frame clones only, minus some. The repertoire holds about 300,000 clones, with 65% to 85% as singletons. The source material was peripheral blood. The receptors derive from a woman in her 50s with acute or convalescent COVID-19. Each CDR3 is given with its conserved first and last residue. The order of the fields is J gene, clone size, D gene, V gene, CDR3 protein, CDR3 DNA. The D gene is left open where the match is weak. Rows give clone size only sometimes, using once, few, many, or a class for an expanded clone.

>TRBJ2-1|-|TRBD1|TRBV7-9
CASSSPGQGSYNEQFF
TGTGCCAGCAGCTCCCCTGGACAGGGATCCTACAATGAGCAGTTCTTC
>TRBJ1-1|-|TRBD1|TRBV19
CASSHDRGVGTEAFF
TGTGCCAGTAGTCACGACAGGGGCGTCGGCACTGAAGCTTTCTTT
>TRBJ2-3|-|TRBD2|TRBV5-4
CASSPWTSGGEDTQYF
TGTGCCAGCAGCCCTTGGACTAGCGGGGGGGAAGATACGCAGTATTTT
>TRBJ2-7|-|-|TRBV18
CASSPPQGSYEQYF
TGTGCCAGCTCACCACCGCAGGGAAGCTACGAGCAGTACTTC
>TRBJ1-1|-|-|TRBV28
CASSPAGTFYTEAFF
TGTGCCAGCAGCCCGGCTGGGACATTTTACACTGAAGCTTTCTTT
>TRBJ2-7|-|TRBD1|TRBV7-2
CASSWGTGMGKQYF
TGTGCCAGCAGCTGGGGGACAGGGATGGGAAAGCAGTACTTC
>TRBJ1-1|-|-|TRBV29-1
CSVGGRATEAFF
TGCAGCGTTGGAGGGCGGGCTACTGAAGCTTTCTTT
>TRBJ2-4|-|TRBD2|TRBV10-3
CAISESSGSWENIQYF
TGTGCCATCAGTGAATCTAGCGGGAGTTGGGAAAACATTCAGTACTTC
>TRBJ1-2|-|-|TRBV27
CASSLSQANYGYTF
TGTGCCAGCAGTCTCAGTCAAGCTAACTATGGCTACACCTTC
>TRBJ2-2|-|-|TRBV3-1/TRBV3-2
CASSRRSTGELFF
TGTGCCAGCAGCCGCCGGTCCACCGGGGAGCTGTTTTTT
>TRBJ1-2|-|-|TRBV6-4
CASSEKGDPNGYTF
TGTGCCAGCAGTGAGAAGGGGGACCCCAATGGCTACACCTTC
>TRBJ1-6|-|-|TRBV18
CASSPERGGSPLHF
TGTGCCAGCTCCCCAGAGCGGGGGGGCTCACCCCTCCACTTT
>TRBJ2-3|-|-|TRBV30
CAWRSRGRSTDTQYF
TGTGCCTGGAGGAGTCGCGGAAGAAGCACAGATACGCAGTATTTT
>TRBJ2-1|-|TRBD2|TRBV6-1
CASSEGDSGGHEQFF
TGTGCCAGCAGTGAAGGGGACTCGGGAGGCCATGAGCAGTTCTTC
>TRBJ1-2|-|-|TRBV3-1/TRBV3-2
CASSHREGLYGYTF
TGTGCCAGCAGCCACCGGGAGGGGCTCTATGGCTACACCTTC
>TRBJ1-1|few|TRBD1|TRBV6-5
CASSIQGAGYTEAFF
TGTGCCAGCAGTATCCAGGGGGCGGGGTACACTGAAGCTTTCTTT
>TRBJ2-7|-|TRBD2|TRBV5-4
CASSPGLALEQYF
TGTGCCAGCAGCCCGGGACTAGCGCTCGAGCAGTACTTC
>TRBJ2-5|-|-|TRBV14
CASSQRGGGARETQYF
TGTGCCAGCAGCCAAAGAGGTGGGGGGGCCCGAGAGACCCAGTACTTC
>TRBJ1-2|-|-|TRBV12-3/TRBV12-4
CASSPGRDYGYTF
TGTGCCAGCAGTCCAGGCAGGGACTATGGCTACACCTTC
>TRBJ2-3|-|TRBD2|TRBV30
CAWSVGGSTDTQYF
TGTGCCTGGAGTGTGGGAGGGAGCACAGATACGCAGTATTTT
>TRBJ2-7|-|TRBD1|TRBV6-2/TRBV6-3
CASSYRTGTGGPTSSYEQYF
TGTGCCAGCAGTTACCGAACCGGGACAGGGGGGCCTACCTCATCCTACGAGCAGTACTTC
>TRBJ2-3|-|-|TRBV19
CASRREAGTDTQYF
TGTGCCAGTAGAAGGGAGGCTGGCACAGATACGCAGTATTTT
>TRBJ1-2|once|TRBD1|TRBV5-4
CASSHLTTGDNGYTF
TGTGCCAGCAGCCACCTCACTACAGGGGACAATGGCTACACCTTC
>TRBJ1-5|-|-|TRBV5-6
CASTLRGSSQPQHF
TGTGCCAGCACCCTGAGAGGGAGTAGCCAGCCCCAGCATTTT
>TRBJ1-4|-|-|TRBV5-6
CASSLGGSGLNEKLFF
TGTGCCAGCAGCTTGGGCGGGTCTGGTCTTAATGAAAAACTGTTTTTT
>TRBJ2-1|-|TRBD1|TRBV19
CASRTNLQGYNEQFF
TGTGCCAGTAGGACGAATTTACAGGGGTACAATGAGCAGTTCTTC
>TRBJ2-5|-|-|TRBV1
CTSSQAAVAGTQETQYF
TGCACCAGCAGCCAAGCGGCGGTAGCGGGGACTCAAGAGACCCAGTACTTC
>TRBJ2-7|-|TRBD2|TRBV6-6
CASRPRAGETYEQYF
TGTGCCAGCAGGCCCCGAGCGGGAGAAACCTACGAGCAGTACTTC
>TRBJ2-5|-|-|TRBV2
CASSERRSGGETQYF
TGTGCCAGCAGTGAAAGGCGGTCAGGGGGGGAGACCCAGTACTTC
>TRBJ2-3|once|-|TRBV7-2
CASSAPGTGVTDTQYF
TGTGCCAGCAGCGCCCCGGGGACGGGAGTAACAGATACGCAGTATTTT
>TRBJ2-4|-|-|TRBV27
CASSFGQKNIQYF
TGTGCCAGCAGTTTCGGACAGAAAAACATTCAGTACTTC
>TRBJ1-1|-|-|TRBV5-4
CASSLRAGSTLTEAFF
TGTGCCAGCAGCTTGCGTGCGGGGAGTACCCTAACTGAAGCTTTCTTT
>TRBJ2-1|-|TRBD2|TRBV6-2/TRBV6-3
CASSSPGTTHNEQFF
TGTGCCAGCAGTTCCCCCGGGACTACCCACAATGAGCAGTTCTTC
>TRBJ1-2|-|-|TRBV18
CASSQRLLYGYTF
TGTGCCAGCTCCCAACGACTCCTCTATGGCTACACCTTC
>TRBJ1-6|-|-|TRBV11-2
CASSLHADSPLHF
TGTGCCAGCAGCTTACACGCAGATTCACCCCTCCACTTT
>TRBJ1-2|-|TRBD1|TRBV6-5
CASSPQGASGYTF
TGTGCCAGCAGCCCACAGGGGGCAAGTGGCTACACCTTC
>TRBJ2-5|-|-|TRBV7-9
CASSHPDRDQETQYF
TGTGCCAGCAGCCATCCCGACAGAGACCAAGAGACCCAGTACTTC
>TRBJ2-5|-|TRBD2|TRBV29-1
CSVREGEETQYF
TGCAGCGTTCGGGAGGGAGAAGAGACCCAGTACTTC
>TRBJ2-2|-|TRBD1|TRBV3-1/TRBV3-2
CASRAPGGGTGELFF
TGTGCCAGCAGGGCTCCAGGGGGTGGCACCGGGGAGCTGTTTTTT
>TRBJ1-5|-|-|TRBV7-2
CASSLGGASGRPQHF
TGTGCCAGCAGCTTGGGGGGGGCGTCCGGTCGACCCCAGCATTTT
>TRBJ2-7|-|TRBD2|TRBV2
CASSAQLAGDLEQYF
TGTGCCAGCAGTGCCCAGCTAGCGGGAGACCTCGAGCAGTACTTC
>TRBJ1-2|few|-|TRBV27
CASRGAGDYGYTF
TGTGCCAGCAGGGGGGCAGGGGACTATGGCTACACCTTC
>TRBJ1-5|-|-|TRBV2
CASTQGIGQPQHF
TGTGCCAGCACCCAGGGGATCGGACAGCCCCAGCATTTT
>TRBJ1-5|-|-|TRBV5-1
CASSLDYGGNQPQHF
TGCGCCAGCAGCTTGGATTACGGGGGAAATCAGCCCCAGCATTTT
>TRBJ2-5|-|TRBD2|TRBV9
CASSVTSGGRGETQYF
TGTGCCAGCAGCGTAACTAGCGGGGGCCGGGGGGAGACCCAGTACTTC
>TRBJ2-1|once|TRBD2|TRBV7-6
CASSLAVLAGIDEQFF
TGTGCCAGCAGCTTAGCTGTTTTAGCGGGAATTGATGAGCAGTTCTTC
>TRBJ1-2|-|-|TRBV2
CASSPRSDGYTF
TGTGCCAGCAGTCCTAGGTCCGATGGCTACACCTTC
>TRBJ1-1|-|-|TRBV9
CASSADSMNTEAFF
TGTGCCAGCAGCGCGGACAGTATGAACACTGAAGCTTTCTTT
>TRBJ2-6|few|TRBD1|TRBV19
CASSSTGAGANVLTF
TGTGCCAGTAGTTCAACAGGGGCCGGGGCCAACGTCCTGACTTTC